One and the same sample provided the 6 T cell receptor beta chains below, sequenced in a study of response to subunit inactivated influenza vaccine. TCRdb independently ran MiXCR on the RT-PCR reads; one entry per CDR3 protein. The data show just over 300,000 distinct CDR3 sequences, roughly 22% seen once. The sequenced sample was PBMCs from blood, obtained about 20 months after vaccination. These receptors originate from a man in his fifties or sixties who received an inactivated influenza vaccine.

This clonotype has just a few counts. CDR3: CASSQVASPYTEAFF. In nucleotides, the CDR3 is TGTGCCAGCAGCCAAGTGGCCAGCCCGTACACTGAAGCTTTCTTT. The chain combines TRBV3-1 with TRBJ1-1; D remains unclear. This CDR3 has 15 residues. V lost 1 base to trimming and J lost 3 bases, with 12 bases between them. Per the germline V gene, CDR1 is LGHDT and CDR2 is YNNKEL (reference sequence).

The chain uses TRBV5-1 and TRBJ2-7; TRBD1 might be the D (6 bases). Germline CDR1 is SGHRS and CDR2 is YFSETQ. Trimming shortened V by 0 bases and J by 0 bases, and 10 bases separated the two germline ends. CDR3 length: 15 residues. CDR3 coding DNA: TGCGCCAGCAGCTTGGACGGCAGGGGCTCCTACGAGCAGTACTTC. It codes for CASSLDGRGSYEQYF.

V is TRBV30 and J is TRBJ1-4, with D perhaps matching TRBD1 (6 bases). CDR1 is GTSNPN, CDR2 SVGIG, per germline (reference sequence). The CDR3 is made up of 15 amino acids. V was clipped by 0 bases and J by 8 bases, with 16 bases between them. The DNA for the CDR3 is TGTGCCTGGAGTGTACTATCCCAGGGGAGGGAAAAACTGTTTTTT. Translated: CAWSVLSQGREKLFF.

This clonotype came up many times. The V gene is TRBV4-3, the J gene TRBJ1-4, with 7 positions matching TRBD1. The CDR3 is 15 amino acids. The V and J ends lost 0 bases and 11 bases, in that order; junction bases with no gene match: 9. Germline loops: CDR1 LGHNA, CDR2 YSLEER. The CDR3 coding sequence is TGCGCCAGCAGCCAAGAACCAGTCGACAGGGATAAACTGTTTTTT. This encodes CASSQEPVDRDKLFF.

This clonotype occurred many times. The chain uses TRBV19 and TRBJ1-1, with no clear D. Germline V gene data show CDR1 as LNHDA and CDR2 as SQIVND (reference sequence). There are 16 residues in the CDR3. Trimming cost V 3 bases and J 1 base, with 15 bases left between them. The CDR3 spells CASSMGRLVRNTEAFF. The CDR3 DNA sequence: TGTGCCAGTAGTATGGGCAGACTAGTAAGGAACACTGAAGCTTTCTTT.

This clonotype was picked up a small number of times. This chain connects TRBV7-2 to TRBJ2-5, with D tentatively TRBD1 (6 bases). The V end was cut by 0 bases, the J end by 7 bases, with 18 bases between. The CDR3 covers 16 residues. Germline-derived CDR1 and CDR2 are SGHTA and FQGNSA. CDR3 DNA: TGTGCCAGCAGCTTAGCAGCGTATCCCAAAGGGGGGACCCAGTACTTC. Translated, it gives CASSLAAYPKGGTQYF.